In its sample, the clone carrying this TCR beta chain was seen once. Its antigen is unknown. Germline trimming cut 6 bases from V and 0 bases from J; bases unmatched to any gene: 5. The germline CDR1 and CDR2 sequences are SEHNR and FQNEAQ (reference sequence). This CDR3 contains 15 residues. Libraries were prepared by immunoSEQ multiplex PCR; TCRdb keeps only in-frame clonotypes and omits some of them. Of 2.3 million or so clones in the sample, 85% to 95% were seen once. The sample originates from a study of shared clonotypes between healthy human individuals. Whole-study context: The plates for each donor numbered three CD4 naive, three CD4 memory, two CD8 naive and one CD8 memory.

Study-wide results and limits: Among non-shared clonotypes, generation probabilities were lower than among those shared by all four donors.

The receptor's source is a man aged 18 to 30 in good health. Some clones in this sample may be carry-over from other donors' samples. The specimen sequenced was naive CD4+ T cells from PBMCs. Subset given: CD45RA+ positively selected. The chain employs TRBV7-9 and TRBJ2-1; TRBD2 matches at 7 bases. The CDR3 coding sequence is TGTGCCAGCAGACCTACTAGCGTCTCCTACAATGAGCAGTTCTTC. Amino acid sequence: CASRPTSVSYNEQFF.